This TCR beta chain was identified during a study of T cells after yellow fever vaccination. Concerning this clonotype: Antigen specificity is unknown.

The germline CDR1 and CDR2 sequences are DFQATT and SNEGSKA (reference sequence). This CDR3 has 11 residues. The germline V and J ends were trimmed by 5 bases and 6 bases, with 11 bases remaining between them. Whole-study findings and limits: A large majority of primary-vaccination clones showed up again after the booster (roughly 96% CD4, roughly 88% CD8). Researchers noted that a small share of clonotypes showed up in both CD4 and CD8 compartments.

TCRdb ran MiXCR on the 5' RACE reads and lists one entry per CDR3 protein. The sample has some 550,000 distinct CDR3 sequences, approximately 21% seen once. This TCR was sampled from a man aged 25 to 40 who received the YFV17D yellow fever vaccine. Sequencing used PBMCs, obtained 15 days after the yellow fever booster vaccination. The chain joins TRBV20-1 to TRBJ2-7; D is unresolved. The CDR3 DNA reads TGCAGTGCTGGGTCCTCCGTCGAGCAGTACTTC. It is translated as CSAGSSVEQYF.